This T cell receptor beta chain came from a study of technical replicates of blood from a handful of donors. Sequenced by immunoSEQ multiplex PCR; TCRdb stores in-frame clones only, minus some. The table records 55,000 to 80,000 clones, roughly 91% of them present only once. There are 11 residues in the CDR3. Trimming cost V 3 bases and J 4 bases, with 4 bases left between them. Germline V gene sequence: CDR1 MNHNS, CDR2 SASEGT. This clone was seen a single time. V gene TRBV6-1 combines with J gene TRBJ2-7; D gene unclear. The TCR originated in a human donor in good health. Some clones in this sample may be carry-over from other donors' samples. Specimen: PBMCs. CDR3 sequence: CASSEEYEQYF. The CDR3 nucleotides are TGTGCCAGCAGTGAGGAGTACGAGCAGTACTTC.